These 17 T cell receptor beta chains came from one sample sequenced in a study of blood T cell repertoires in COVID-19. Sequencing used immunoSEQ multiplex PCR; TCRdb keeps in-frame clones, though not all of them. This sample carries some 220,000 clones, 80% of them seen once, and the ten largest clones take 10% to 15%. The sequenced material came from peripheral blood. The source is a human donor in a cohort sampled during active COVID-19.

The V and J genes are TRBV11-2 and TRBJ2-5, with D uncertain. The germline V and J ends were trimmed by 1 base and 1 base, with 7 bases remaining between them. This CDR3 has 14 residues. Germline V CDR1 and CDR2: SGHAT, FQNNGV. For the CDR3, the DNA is TGTGCCAGCAGCTTAGTTGGCGGCCAAGAGACCCAGTACTTC. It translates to CASSLVGGQETQYF.

Written as DNA, the CDR3 is TGTGCCAGCAGCCTTGGTCGGGTTCTCTTTCTCTCTGGGGCCAACGTCCTGACTTTC. Translated, it gives CASSLGRVLFLSGANVLTF. The chain carries TRBV3-1 (or the pseudogene TRBV3-2) and TRBJ2-6; D not certain. Germline loops: CDR1 LGHDT, CDR2 YNNKEL (reference sequence). The length of the CDR3 is 19 residues. V was cut by 4 bases and J by 0 bases, with 19 bases left in between.

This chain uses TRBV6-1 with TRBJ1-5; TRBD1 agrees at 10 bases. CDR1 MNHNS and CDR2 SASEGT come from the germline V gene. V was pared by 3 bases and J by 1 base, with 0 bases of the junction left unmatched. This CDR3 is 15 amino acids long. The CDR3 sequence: CASSEDRGSNQPQHF. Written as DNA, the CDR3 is TGTGCCAGCAGTGAGGACAGGGGGAGCAATCAGCCCCAGCATTTT.

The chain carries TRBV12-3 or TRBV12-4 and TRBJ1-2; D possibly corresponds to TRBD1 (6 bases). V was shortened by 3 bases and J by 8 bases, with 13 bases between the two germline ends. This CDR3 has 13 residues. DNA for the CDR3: TGTGCCAGCAGTTTTGGGGGGGCCCGGGGCTACACCTTC. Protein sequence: CASSFGGARGYTF.

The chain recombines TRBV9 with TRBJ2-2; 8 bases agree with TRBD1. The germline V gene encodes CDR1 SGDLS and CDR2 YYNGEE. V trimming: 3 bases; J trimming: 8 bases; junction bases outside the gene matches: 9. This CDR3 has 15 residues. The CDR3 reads CASSESQGASGELFF. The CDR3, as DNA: TGTGCCAGCAGCGAATCCCAGGGGGCTTCTGGGGAGCTGTTTTTT. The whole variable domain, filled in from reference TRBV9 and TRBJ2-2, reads DSGVTQTPKHLITATGQRVTLRCSPRSGDLSVYWYQQSLDQGLQFLIQYYNGEERAKGNILERFSAQQFPDLHSELNLSSLELGDSALYFCASSESQGASGELFFGEGSRLTVL.

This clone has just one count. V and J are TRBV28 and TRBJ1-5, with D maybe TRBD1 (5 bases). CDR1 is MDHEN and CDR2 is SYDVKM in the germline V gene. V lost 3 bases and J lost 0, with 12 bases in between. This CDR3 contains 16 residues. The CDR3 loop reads CASSFRTFYSNQPQHF. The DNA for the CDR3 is TGTGCCAGCAGTTTTAGGACATTTTATAGCAATCAGCCCCAGCATTTT. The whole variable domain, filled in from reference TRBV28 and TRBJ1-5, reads DVKVTQSSRYLVKRTGEKVFLECVQDMDHENMFWYRQDPGLGLRLIYFSYDVKMKEKGDIPEGYSVSREKKERFSLILESASTNQTSMYLCASSFRTFYSNQPQHFGDGTRLSIL.

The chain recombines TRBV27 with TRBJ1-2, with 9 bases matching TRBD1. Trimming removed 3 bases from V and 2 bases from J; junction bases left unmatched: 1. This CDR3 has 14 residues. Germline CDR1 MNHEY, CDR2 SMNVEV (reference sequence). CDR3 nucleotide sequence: TGTGCCAGCAGTTTGGGACAGGGAAACTATGGCTACACCTTC. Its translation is CASSLGQGNYGYTF.

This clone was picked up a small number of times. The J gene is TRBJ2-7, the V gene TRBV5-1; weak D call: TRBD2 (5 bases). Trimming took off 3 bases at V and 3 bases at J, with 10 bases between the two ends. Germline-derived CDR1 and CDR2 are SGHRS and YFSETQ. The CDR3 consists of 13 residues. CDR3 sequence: CASSYPGSYEQYF. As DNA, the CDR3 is TGCGCCAGCAGCTATCCGGGGAGCTACGAGCAGTACTTC.

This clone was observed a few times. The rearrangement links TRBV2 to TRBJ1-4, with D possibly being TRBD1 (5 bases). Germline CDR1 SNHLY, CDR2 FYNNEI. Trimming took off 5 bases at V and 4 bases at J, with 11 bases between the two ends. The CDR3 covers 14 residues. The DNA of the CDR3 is TGTGCCAGCAGTCCGACAGTAAATAATGAAAAACTGTTTTTT. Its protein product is CASSPTVNNEKLFF.

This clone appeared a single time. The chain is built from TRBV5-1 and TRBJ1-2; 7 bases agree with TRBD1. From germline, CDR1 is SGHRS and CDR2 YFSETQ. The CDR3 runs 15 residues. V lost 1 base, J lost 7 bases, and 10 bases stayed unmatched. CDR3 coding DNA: TGCGCCAGCAGCTTGTTTGTAGGGGGCGCCGGTGGCTACACCTTC. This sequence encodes CASSLFVGGAGGYTF.

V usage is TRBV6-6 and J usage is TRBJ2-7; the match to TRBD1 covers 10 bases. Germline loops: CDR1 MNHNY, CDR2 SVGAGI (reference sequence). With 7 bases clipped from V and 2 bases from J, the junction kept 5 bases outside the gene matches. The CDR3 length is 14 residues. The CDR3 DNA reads TGTGCCAGCATCTTGGACAGGGGGGCCTACGAGCAGTACTTC. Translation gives CASILDRGAYEQYF.

CDR3 residues: CATSDSPLTDTQYF. In nucleotides, the CDR3 is TGTGCCACCAGTGATTCCCCCTTAACAGATACGCAGTATTTT. This rearrangement joins TRBV24-1 to TRBJ2-3; no firm D call. This CDR3 is 14 amino acids long. Trimming stripped 2 bases from V and 3 bases from J, with 8 bases between. Looked up from germline, CDR1 is KGHDR and CDR2 is SFDVKD.

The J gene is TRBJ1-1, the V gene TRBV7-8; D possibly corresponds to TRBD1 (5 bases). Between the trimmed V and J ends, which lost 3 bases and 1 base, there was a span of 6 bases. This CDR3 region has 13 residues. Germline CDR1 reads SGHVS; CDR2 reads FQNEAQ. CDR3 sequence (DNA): TGTGCCAGCAGCTTGGGGCGGAACACTGAAGCTTTCTTT. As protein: CASSLGRNTEAFF.

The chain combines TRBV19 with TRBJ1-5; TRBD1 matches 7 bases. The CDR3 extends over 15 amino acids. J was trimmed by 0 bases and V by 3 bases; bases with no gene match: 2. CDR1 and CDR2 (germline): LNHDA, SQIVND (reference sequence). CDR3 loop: CASSIGQASNQPQHF. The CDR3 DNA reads TGTGCCAGTAGTATCGGACAGGCTAGCAATCAGCCCCAGCATTTT.

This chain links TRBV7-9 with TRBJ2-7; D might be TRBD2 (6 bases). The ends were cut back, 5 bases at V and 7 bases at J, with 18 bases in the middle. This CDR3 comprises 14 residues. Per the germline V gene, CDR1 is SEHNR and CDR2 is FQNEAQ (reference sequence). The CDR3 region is CASSRERRYQEQYF. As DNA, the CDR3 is TGTGCCAGCAGCCGGGAGCGGAGGTACCAGGAGCAGTACTTC.

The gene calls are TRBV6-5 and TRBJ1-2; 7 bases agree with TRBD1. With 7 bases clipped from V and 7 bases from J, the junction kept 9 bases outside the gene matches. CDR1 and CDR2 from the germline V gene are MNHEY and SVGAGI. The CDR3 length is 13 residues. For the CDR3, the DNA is TGTGCCAGCAAACGACAGGGAGGCGGTGGCTACACCTTC. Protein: CASKRQGGGGYTF.

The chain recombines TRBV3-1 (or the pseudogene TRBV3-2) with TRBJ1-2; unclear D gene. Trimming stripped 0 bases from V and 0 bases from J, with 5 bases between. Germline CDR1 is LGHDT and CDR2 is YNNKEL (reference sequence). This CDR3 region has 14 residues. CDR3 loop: CASSQDLPNYGYTF. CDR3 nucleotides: TGTGCCAGCAGCCAAGATCTTCCTAACTATGGCTACACCTTC.